This TCR beta chain was sequenced in a study of blood T cell repertoires in COVID-19. Profiling relied on immunoSEQ multiplex PCR, and the TCRdb table lists in-frame clones only, not all of them. The table records about 370,000 clones, 80% to 90% of them present only once. The TCR was taken from a woman aged 30 to 39 with COVID-19, enrolled during active disease. The sequencing sample was made of peripheral blood.

Here the CDR3 DNA reads TGTGCCAGCAGCCTGGACAGGGCACAAGAGACCCAGTACTTC. Encoded protein: CASSLDRAQETQYF. The rearrangement joins TRBV5-5 to TRBJ2-5; 8 nucleotides agree with TRBD1. This CDR3 comprises 14 residues. J was trimmed by 2 bases and V by 4 bases; bases with no gene match: 4. Germline V lookup: CDR1 SGHKS, CDR2 YYEKEE (reference sequence). The entire variable domain, with the rest obtained from reference TRBV5-5 and TRBJ2-5, is as follows: DAGVTQSPTHLIKTRGQQVTLRCSPISGHKSVSWYQQVLGQGPQFIFQYYEKEERGRGNFPDRFSARQFPNYSSELNVNALLLGDSALYLCASSLDRAQETQYFGPGTRLLVL.